This T cell receptor (beta chain) was observed in a study of CD8 T cells in Susac syndrome. Trimming removed 5 bases at V and 0 bases at J, with 14 bases between. CDR1 and CDR2 from the germline V gene are SGHRS and YFSETQ. CDR3 length: 16 residues. CD8+ and CD4+ T cells from blood underwent TCR beta sequencing. Random hexamers were used to reverse transcribe the RNA input (roughly 0.5 to 1 ug). Multiplex PCR with immunoSEQ amplified the TCR beta CDR3 across 54 Vbeta and 13 Jbeta. TCRdb reprocessed the immunoSEQ multiplex PCR reads with MiXCR, giving one entry per CDR3 protein. Of 200,000 or so distinct CDR3 sequences in the sample, approximately 95% are singletons; the top ten hold 0.075% to 0.1%.

Sequencing input: CD4+ T cells from PBMCs. The sequence derives from a human donor with Susac syndrome. The gene calls are TRBV5-1 and TRBJ2-2; D remains ambiguous. CDR3 bases: TGCGCCAGCAGACCGCTGCAGCTCGCGAACACCGGGGAGCTGTTTTTT. It encodes CASRPLQLANTGELFF.